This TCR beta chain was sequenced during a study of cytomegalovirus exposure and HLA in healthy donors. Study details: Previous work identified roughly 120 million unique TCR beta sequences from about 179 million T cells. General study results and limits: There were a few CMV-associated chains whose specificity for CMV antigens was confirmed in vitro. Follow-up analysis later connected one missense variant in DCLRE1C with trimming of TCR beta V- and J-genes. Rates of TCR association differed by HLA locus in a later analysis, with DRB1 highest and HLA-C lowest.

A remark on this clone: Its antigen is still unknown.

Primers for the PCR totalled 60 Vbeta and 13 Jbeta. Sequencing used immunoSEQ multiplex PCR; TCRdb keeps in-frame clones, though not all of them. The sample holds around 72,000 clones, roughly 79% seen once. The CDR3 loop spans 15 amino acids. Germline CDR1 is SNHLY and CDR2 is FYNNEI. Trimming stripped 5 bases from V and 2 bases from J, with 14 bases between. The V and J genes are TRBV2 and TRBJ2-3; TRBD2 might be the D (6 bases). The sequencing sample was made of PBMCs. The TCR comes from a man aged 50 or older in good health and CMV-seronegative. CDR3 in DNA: TGTGCCAGCAGTTCGACTAGGGGAAACACAGATACGCAGTATTTT. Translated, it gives CASSSTRGNTDTQYF.